The 8 T cell receptor beta chains below were found in one sample sequenced in a study of blood T cells in healthy people across ages. The second PCR ran roughly 7 to 12 cycles with a sample-barcoded 5' primer and J-beta primers. TCRdb analysed the 5' RACE reads with MiXCR anew, one entry per CDR3 protein. The sample has 580,000 or so distinct CDR3 sequences; around half are singletons. The sequencing sample was made of blood. All receptors come from a man older than 75 in good health.

The chain combines TRBV9 with TRBJ2-1; 7 nucleotides align to TRBD2. The CDR3 is made up of 16 amino acids. V shed 1 base, J shed 5 bases, and the junction held 9 bases outside the gene matches. From germline, CDR1 is SGDLS and CDR2 YYNGEE. CDR3 amino acids: CASSVRGGGPDNEQFF. CDR3 in DNA: TGTGCCAGCAGCGTACGTGGGGGAGGGCCAGACAATGAGCAGTTCTTC.

This clonotype was seen many times. The chain links TRBV6-1 to TRBJ2-7, with TRBD2 as a possible D gene (5 bases). The CDR3 consists of 13 residues. Germline V CDR1 and CDR2: MNHNS, SASEGT. V was clipped by 8 bases and J by 2 bases, with 13 bases between them. Here the CDR3 DNA reads TGTGCCAGCCAACGAGCGGCCGCCTACGAGCAGTACTTC. Amino acids: CASQRAAAYEQYF.

The chain combines TRBV7-9 with TRBJ1-2; a weak D match, TRBD1 (5 bases). V was pared by 6 bases and J by 0 bases, with 8 bases between. The germline V gene encodes CDR1 SEHNR and CDR2 FQNEAQ (reference sequence). The CDR3 contains 13 residues. The CDR3 is CASRTTANYGYTF. For the CDR3, the DNA is TGTGCCAGCAGGACGACAGCTAACTATGGCTACACCTTC.

For this clonotype: A read error may be the cause here, since a much bigger clone is one base away. The rearrangement uses TRBV28 and TRBJ1-6; TRBD1 might be the D (5 bases). This CDR3 is built from 14 residues. Germline V CDR1 and CDR2: MDHEN, SYDVKM. The V end was cut by 3 bases, the J end by 6 bases, with 9 bases between. As DNA, the CDR3 is TGTGCCAGCAGTTTGGGCAGGGCTAATTCACCCCTCCACTTT. It codes for CASSLGRANSPLHF.

The chain couples TRBV12-3 or TRBV12-4 to TRBJ1-1, with unresolved D. The CDR3 has 13 amino acids. V was trimmed by 3 bases and J by 2 bases, leaving 7 bases between them. The CDR3 region is CASSFIGNTEAFF. The CDR3 bases are TGTGCCAGCAGTTTTATCGGCAACACTGAAGCTTTCTTT.

This clonotype has only a few counts. The genes are TRBV20-1 and TRBJ1-2; the match to TRBD1 covers 8 bases. Germline trimming cut 1 base from V and 8 bases from J; bases unmatched to any gene: 9. The CDR3 has 14 amino acids. CDR1 is DFQATT and CDR2 is SNEGSKA in the germline V gene (reference sequence). The chain's CDR3 is CSARAQDRDGGYTF. The CDR3 nucleotides read TGCAGTGCTAGAGCCCAGGACAGGGATGGCGGCTACACCTTC.

This rearrangement joins TRBV7-8 to TRBJ2-7, with D hard to call. The J call may be incorrect, as the DNA end agrees better with TRBJ2-5. This CDR3 is built from 14 residues. Germline V CDR1 and CDR2: SGHVS, FQNEAQ. DNA for the CDR3: TGTGCCAGCAGCTTAAATGGCCCGAGGGAGACCCAGTACTTC. Encoded protein: CASSLNGPRETQYF.

This chain links TRBV5-1 with TRBJ2-1; D might be TRBD1 (7 bases). V was trimmed by 4 bases and J by 8 bases, leaving 16 bases between them. CDR1 and CDR2 (germline): SGHRS, YFSETQ. The CDR3 runs to 14 residues. This CDR3 reads CASSAGQNGDEQFF. In DNA, the CDR3 is TGCGCCAGCAGCGCGGGACAGAATGGCGATGAGCAGTTCTTC.